This is a list of T cell receptor beta chains from one sample in a study of blood T cell repertoires in COVID-19. Using immunoSEQ multiplex PCR, the repertoire was profiled, and TCRdb retains in-frame clones only, with some absent. The table has some 150,000 clones, 70% to 90% seen once. The specimen sequenced was peripheral blood. The receptor set was obtained from a human donor in a cohort sampled during active COVID-19. Each CDR3 is given with its conserved first and last residue. Fields, in order: clone size, V gene, J gene, D gene, CDR3 DNA, CDR3 protein. A D gene is named only where the DNA matches it firmly. Not all rows give a size; the values are once, few, many and, for expanded clones, a class.

NA	TRBV9	TRBJ1-2	TRBD1	TGTGCCAGCAGCGATAACGACAGGGCTCCCAACTATGGCTACACCTTC	CASSDNDRAPNYGYTF
NA	TRBV7-9	TRBJ1-1	NA	TGTGCCAGCAGCCTTACCGGGGGGGGGAACACTGAAGCTTTCTTT	CASSLTGGGNTEAFF
NA	TRBV5-1	TRBJ1-1	TRBD1	TGCGCCAGCAGCTTGCGACTGGGATCGGACAGGACGAACACTGAAGCTTTCTTT	CASSLRLGSDRTNTEAFF
NA	TRBV25-1	TRBJ2-7	NA	TGTGCCAGCAGTGAATCCACAGGGATCCCCGGGACCTACGAGCAGTACTTC	CASSESTGIPGTYEQYF
NA	TRBV2	TRBJ2-5	TRBD2	TGTGCCAGCAGACCGGGACTAGCGGGCTGGGAGACCCAGTACTTC	CASRPGLAGWETQYF
NA	TRBV5-1	TRBJ2-1	NA	TGCGCCAGCAGCTTGGCGGGGGTAACCTACAATGAGCAGTTCTTC	CASSLAGVTYNEQFF
NA	TRBV4-1	TRBJ2-1	NA	TGCGCCAGCAGCCCTGCGCGCAATGAGCAGTTCTTC	CASSPARNEQFF
once	TRBV13	TRBJ2-1	NA	TGTGCCAGCAGCTGGGTAGCGAGCGTAAGCTCCTACAATGAGCAGTTCTTC	CASSWVASVSSYNEQFF
few	TRBV15	TRBJ1-4	NA	TGTGCCACCAGCCGGGGGGCCACTAATGAAAAACTGTTTTTT	CATSRGATNEKLFF
NA	TRBV29-1	TRBJ2-5	NA	TGCAGCGTTTCTGATTCAGGAGAGACCCAGTACTTC	CSVSDSGETQYF
NA	TRBV7-8	TRBJ1-1	NA	TGTGCCAGCAGCACCAGGGATTGGACTGAAGCTTTCTTT	CASSTRDWTEAFF
few	TRBV7-6	TRBJ2-7	TRBD1	TGTGCCAGCAGCTTAGGGTTGGGACAGGCTGGCGAGCAGTACTTC	CASSLGLGQAGEQYF
NA	TRBV4-2	TRBJ1-6	NA	TGTGCCAGCTCCGGCAGGACAGCTGATTCACCCCTCCACTTT	CASSGRTADSPLHF